The 17 T cell receptor beta chains below come from one sample, sequenced in a study of T cells in Graves' hyperthyroidism and ophthalmopathy. The investigators amplified TCR beta CDR3 regions from RNA transcripts. The HTBI primer set drove a first-round RT-PCR of the TCR CDR3. In TCRdb, the multiplex PCR reads were re-called with MiXCR into one record per CDR3 protein. The profile shows 540,000 or so distinct CDR3 sequences, roughly 14% of them singletons. Material for sequencing was blood. Receptors were obtained from a woman in her twenties or thirties with Graves' hyperthyroidism.

This clonotype was counted at least ten times. The rearrangement joins TRBV28 to TRBJ2-4; D may correspond to TRBD1 or TRBD2 (6 bases each). CDR3 length equals 16 residues. Trimming took off 5 bases at V and 1 base at J, with 15 bases between the two ends. Looked up from germline, CDR1 is MDHEN and CDR2 is SYDVKM. CDR3 nucleotide sequence: TGTGCCAGCAGTCCGACGGGGGCATTGGCCAAAAACATTCAGTACTTC. It encodes CASSPTGALAKNIQYF.

This clonotype occurred a few times. This chain links TRBV27 with TRBJ2-7, with 8 nucleotides matching TRBD2. CDR3 length equals 14 residues. After removal of 5 bases from V and 4 bases from J, the junction contained 7 bases not matched to a gene. Germline V gene lookup returns CDR1 MNHEY and CDR2 SMNVEV (reference sequence). CDR3 DNA: TGTGCCAGCAGTCACAGCGGGAGTATATACGAGCAGTACTTC. Protein product: CASSHSGSIYEQYF.

This clonotype was seen repeatedly, ten times or more. CDR3 nucleotide sequence: TGTGCCAGCAGCCCTCCGGGACAGATGAACACTGAAGCTTTCTTT. Protein: CASSPPGQMNTEAFF. This chain links TRBV7-9 with TRBJ1-1, with TRBD1 matching over 7 bases. Trimming cost V 5 bases and J 0 bases; bases outside gene matches: 6. The CDR3 has 15 amino acids. CDR1 and CDR2 (germline): SEHNR, FQNEAQ (reference sequence).

This clonotype was observed at least ten times. The rearrangement uses TRBV30 and TRBJ2-2; possible D gene TRBD2, 5 bases. The CDR3 runs to 13 residues. Germline V gives CDR1 GTSNPN, CDR2 SVGIG (reference sequence). V was shortened by 4 bases and J by 4 bases, with 10 bases between the two germline ends. DNA of the CDR3: TGTGCCTGGATGCGGGCCGTCACCGGGGAGCTGTTTTTT. This encodes CAWMRAVTGELFF.

This clonotype has only a few counts. J is TRBJ2-7 and V is TRBV5-6; D ambiguous. This CDR3 contains 14 residues. V lost 6 bases and J 2 bases, leaving 15 bases between the germline ends. CDR1 is SGHDT and CDR2 is YYEEEE in the germline V gene. CDR3 sequence: CASTNLPDAYEQYF. For the CDR3, the DNA is TGTGCCAGCACCAACCTCCCCGATGCCTACGAGCAGTACTTC. Using reference TRBV5-6 and TRBJ2-7 for the parts outside the CDR3, the full variable domain is DAGVTQSPTHLIKTRGQQVTLRCSPKSGHDTVSWYQQALGQGPQFIFQYYEEEERQRGNFPDRFSGHQFPNYSSELNVNALLLGDSALYLCASTNLPDAYEQYFGPGTRLTVT.

This clonotype has at least ten counts. This chain uses TRBV12-3 or TRBV12-4 with TRBJ2-7; weak D call: TRBD1 (5 bases). The V end was cut by 7 bases, the J end by 6 bases, with 13 bases between. This CDR3 has 12 residues. DNA for the CDR3: TGTGCCAGCACCTTCAGGGATTTCGAGCAGTACTTC. Translated: CASTFRDFEQYF.

This clonotype was seen many times. This chain connects TRBV30 to TRBJ2-7, with D possibly called TRBD1 or TRBD2 (5 bases each). Trimming stripped 4 bases from V and 1 base from J, with 11 bases between. Germline V lookup: CDR1 GTSNPN, CDR2 SVGIG (reference sequence). This CDR3 has 13 amino acids. This CDR3 reads CAWTGRVSYEQYF. The CDR3 DNA reads as TGTGCCTGGACAGGGCGGGTGTCCTACGAGCAGTACTTC.

This clonotype was seen many times. The J gene is TRBJ1-2, the V gene TRBV12-3 or TRBV12-4; possible D gene TRBD1, 5 bases. The germline V and J ends were trimmed by 3 bases and 0 bases, with 17 bases remaining between them. The CDR3 contains 17 residues. Written as DNA, the CDR3 is TGTGCCAGCAGTTTCAACGGGGGTCGCCGGACTAACTATGGCTACACCTTC. As protein: CASSFNGGRRTNYGYTF.

Many counts were recorded for this clonotype. V and J are TRBV20-1 and TRBJ2-7; D may be TRBD1 or TRBD2 (5 bases each). The CDR3 has 13 amino acids. The germline V gene encodes CDR1 DFQATT and CDR2 SNEGSKA (reference sequence). Trimming stripped 3 bases from V and 2 bases from J, with 11 bases between. In DNA form, the CDR3 reads TGCAGTGCTAGTCTTACGGGACCCTACGAGCAGTACTTC. Encoded protein: CSASLTGPYEQYF.

This clonotype was counted many times. This chain joins TRBV5-1 and TRBJ2-1, with D unclear. Trimming took 9 bases from V and 0 from J, leaving 13 bases between them. This CDR3 spans 14 amino acids. Germline CDR1 and CDR2: SGHRS and YFSETQ. Written as DNA, the CDR3 is TGCGCCACCTCCGAAGGTACCTCCTACAATGAGCAGTTCTTC. This sequence encodes CATSEGTSYNEQFF.

The rearrangement uses TRBV29-1 and TRBJ2-1; 14 bases agree with TRBD2. Per the germline V gene, CDR1 is SQVTM and CDR2 is ANQGSEA. V gave up 6 bases and J gave up 4 bases; unmatched junction bases: 2. This CDR3 is built from 14 residues. The CDR3 coding sequence is TGCAGCGTCGGGACTAGCGGGAGTTACAATGAGCAGTTCTTC. Encoded protein: CSVGTSGSYNEQFF.

V usage is TRBV10-3 and J usage is TRBJ1-5, with no clear D. CDR1 ENHRY and CDR2 SYGVKD come from the germline V gene. This CDR3 has 14 amino acids. The V gene lost 3 bases and the J gene lost 5 bases, with 11 bases spanning the gap. CDR3 protein: CAISDRTADQPQHF. The CDR3 coding sequence is TGTGCCATCAGTGACCGGACGGCTGATCAGCCCCAGCATTTT.

A word on this clonotype: Being one base from a much bigger clone, this may be a read error. The chain is built from TRBV3-1 and TRBJ2-4; no clear D. V was trimmed by 1 base and J by 1 base, leaving 11 bases between them. The CDR3 spans 16 residues. Germline V gene sequence: CDR1 LGHDT, CDR2 YNNKEL (reference sequence). The CDR3 loop is CASSQGAPGAKNIQYF. The CDR3 bases are TGTGCCAGCAGCCAAGGGGCCCCCGGGGCCAAAAACATTCAGTACTTC.

The sample holds a few counts of this clonotype. J is TRBJ1-6 and V is TRBV5-1; TRBD1 aligns across 8 bases. After removal of 0 bases from V and 10 bases from J, the junction contained 6 bases not matched to a gene. This CDR3 comprises 15 residues. The V gene's germline CDR1 is SGHRS and CDR2 YFSETQ. The chain's CDR3 is CASSLEAGGSSPLHF. The DNA of the CDR3 is TGCGCCAGCAGCTTGGAAGCAGGGGGCTCATCACCCCTCCACTTT.

This clonotype was observed many times. The chain recombines TRBV7-9 with TRBJ1-2; D may be TRBD1 (5 bases). With 5 bases removed from V and 4 bases from J, the gap between germline ends came to 17 bases. CDR1 is SEHNR, CDR2 FQNEAQ, per germline (reference sequence). This CDR3 is 15 amino acids long. The CDR3 sequence is CASSRGEGTVYGYTF. In DNA, the CDR3 is TGTGCCAGCAGCCGCGGAGAAGGGACTGTCTATGGCTACACCTTC.

The chain joins TRBV6-1 to TRBJ2-7; D may be TRBD1 (5 bases). The germline V gene encodes CDR1 MNHNS and CDR2 SASEGT. Trimming left V 3 bases short and J 3 bases short, with 15 bases between. The CDR3 spans 15 residues. CDR3 sequence reads: CASSDWQKGVYEQYF. CDR3 coding DNA: TGTGCCAGCAGTGATTGGCAGAAAGGGGTCTACGAGCAGTACTTC.

This clonotype appeared many times. This chain links TRBV7-2 with TRBJ2-7; 10 bases match TRBD2. The V segment lost 1 base and the J segment 2 bases; nucleotides outside the gene matches: 5. Germline values: CDR1 SGHTA, CDR2 FQGNSA. The CDR3 loop spans 16 amino acids. The CDR3 sequence is CASSLEVSGRTYEQYF. CDR3 in DNA: TGTGCCAGCAGCTTAGAAGTTAGCGGGAGGACCTACGAGCAGTACTTC.